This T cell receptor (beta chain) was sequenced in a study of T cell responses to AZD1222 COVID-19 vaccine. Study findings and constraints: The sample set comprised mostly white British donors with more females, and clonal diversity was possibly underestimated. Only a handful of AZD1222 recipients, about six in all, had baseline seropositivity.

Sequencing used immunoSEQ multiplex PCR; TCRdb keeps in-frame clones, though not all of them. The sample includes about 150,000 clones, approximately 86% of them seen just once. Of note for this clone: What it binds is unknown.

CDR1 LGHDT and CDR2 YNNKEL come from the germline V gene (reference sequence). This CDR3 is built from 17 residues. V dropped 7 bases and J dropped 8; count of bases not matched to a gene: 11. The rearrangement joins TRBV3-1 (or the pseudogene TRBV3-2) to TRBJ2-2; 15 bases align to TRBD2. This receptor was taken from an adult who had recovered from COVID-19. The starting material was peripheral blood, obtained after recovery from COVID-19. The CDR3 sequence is CASTGRGTSGGQGELFF. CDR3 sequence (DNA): TGTGCCAGCACCGGACGCGGGACTAGCGGGGGGCAGGGGGAGCTGTTTTTT.